These T cell receptor beta chains were read from a single sample in a study. TCRdb re-derived calls from the RT-PCR reads in MiXCR, one entry per CDR3 protein. Among hundreds of thousands of distinct CDR3 sequences, approximately 15% were seen once, and the ten largest hold around 3.3%. What was sequenced was memory CD4+ T cells from blood. All receptors derive from a female donor in good health, serving as a healthy control. Both conserved end residues are part of each CDR3. The order of the fields is D gene, clone size, V gene, J gene, CDR3 DNA, CDR3 protein. The D gene is left open where the match is weak. Rows may omit the clone size; those that give it use once, few, many or a size class.

d_gene: TRBD1; abundance: -; v_gene: TRBV5-1; j_gene: TRBJ1-3; CDR3nt: TGCGCCAGCAGCTTGTGGGGACAGGGCCAAAGCTCTGGAAACACCATATATTTT; CDR3aa: CASSLWGQGQSSGNTIYF
d_gene: -; abundance: -; v_gene: TRBV9; j_gene: TRBJ1-5; CDR3nt: TGTGCCAGCAGCCACGGGGGTTATAGCAATCAGCCCCAGCATTTT; CDR3aa: CASSHGGYSNQPQHF
d_gene: -; abundance: many; v_gene: TRBV20-1; j_gene: TRBJ1-2; CDR3nt: TGCAGTGCTAGAGATCGGGGGGGAATAGATGGCTACACCTTC; CDR3aa: CSARDRGGIDGYTF
d_gene: -; abundance: many; v_gene: TRBV11-2; j_gene: TRBJ2-7; CDR3nt: TGTGCCAGCAGCTTATGGGGCACGTATCAGCAGTACTTC; CDR3aa: CASSLWGTYQQYF
d_gene: -; abundance: many; v_gene: TRBV10-3; j_gene: TRBJ1-1; CDR3nt: TGTGCCATCACTGTGGACCTAAACACTGAAGCTTTCTTT; CDR3aa: CAITVDLNTEAFF
d_gene: TRBD1; abundance: -; v_gene: TRBV5-1; j_gene: TRBJ1-1; CDR3nt: TGCGCCAGCAGCTTGGGCGGGACAGGGCCCGAAGCTTTCTTT; CDR3aa: CASSLGGTGPEAFF
d_gene: -; abundance: -; v_gene: TRBV20-1; j_gene: TRBJ2-7; CDR3nt: TGCAGTGCTCAACGACCCGGGGGCTCAAACGAGCAGTACTTC; CDR3aa: CSAQRPGGSNEQYF
d_gene: TRBD2; abundance: few; v_gene: TRBV7-2; j_gene: TRBJ2-1; CDR3nt: TGTGCCAGCAGCCCGCACATAGCGGGAGGCTTTGGTGAGCAGTTCTTC; CDR3aa: CASSPHIAGGFGEQFF
d_gene: -; abundance: few; v_gene: TRBV7-2; j_gene: TRBJ2-7; CDR3nt: TGTGCCAGCAGCTCCAGACTAGGATCTGACTACGAGCAGTACTTC; CDR3aa: CASSSRLGSDYEQYF
d_gene: -; abundance: -; v_gene: TRBV7-2; j_gene: TRBJ2-1; CDR3nt: TGTGCCAGCAGCTCACGGGCCGGGCTAGCAAGGAGTGAGCAGTTCTTC; CDR3aa: CASSSRAGLARSEQFF
d_gene: -; abundance: -; v_gene: TRBV5-4; j_gene: TRBJ2-2; CDR3nt: TGTGCCAGCAGTCAGGCGCAGGGTTGGGCCGGGGAGCTGTTTTTT; CDR3aa: CASSQAQGWAGELFF
d_gene: -; abundance: few; v_gene: TRBV5-1; j_gene: TRBJ1-6; CDR3nt: TGCGCCAGCAGCTTAATAGGGAGTAATTCACCCCTCCACTTT; CDR3aa: CASSLIGSNSPLHF
d_gene: -; abundance: -; v_gene: TRBV12-3/TRBV12-4; j_gene: TRBJ1-1; CDR3nt: TGTGCCAGCAGTTCCCTTAGTCGGGGAAACACTAAAGCTTTCTTT; CDR3aa: CASSSLSRGNTKAFF
d_gene: -; abundance: many; v_gene: TRBV4-3; j_gene: TRBJ2-3; CDR3nt: TGCGCCAGCAGCTCGGAGCTAGCCACCTCAGGGGGCACAGATACGCAGTATTTT; CDR3aa: CASSSELATSGGTDTQYF
d_gene: TRBD1; abundance: many; v_gene: TRBV10-3; j_gene: TRBJ2-7; CDR3nt: TGTGCCATCAGCATCGAAAGGGGGCTATTCTACGAGCAGTACTTC; CDR3aa: CAISIERGLFYEQYF
d_gene: TRBD2; abundance: -; v_gene: TRBV11-2; j_gene: TRBJ2-3; CDR3nt: TGTGCCAGCAGCTTTCCTAGCGGGGTCCCTAGCACAGATACGCAGTATTTT; CDR3aa: CASSFPSGVPSTDTQYF
d_gene: TRBD1; abundance: -; v_gene: TRBV9; j_gene: TRBJ2-7; CDR3nt: TGTGCCAGCAGCGTACGTCCCGGACAGGGCGTGGAGCAGTACTTC; CDR3aa: CASSVRPGQGVEQYF
d_gene: TRBD2; abundance: -; v_gene: TRBV7-2; j_gene: TRBJ2-7; CDR3nt: TGTGCCAGCAGCTTAGGGGGACTAGGAGGGTACGAGCAGTACTTC; CDR3aa: CASSLGGLGGYEQYF
d_gene: -; abundance: -; v_gene: TRBV7-9; j_gene: TRBJ2-5; CDR3nt: TGTGCCAGCACCCCGGACAGAAGCTTCGAGACCCAGTACTTC; CDR3aa: CASTPDRSFETQYF
d_gene: -; abundance: -; v_gene: TRBV24-1; j_gene: TRBJ2-3; CDR3nt: TGTGCCTCCGGTCCCACTCGATGGGTCACAGATACGCAGTATTTT; CDR3aa: CASGPTRWVTDTQYF
d_gene: -; abundance: -; v_gene: TRBV6-5; j_gene: TRBJ2-5; CDR3nt: TGTGCCAGCAGTTACTTGACATCCCAAGAGACCCAGTACTTC; CDR3aa: CASSYLTSQETQYF
d_gene: TRBD1; abundance: -; v_gene: TRBV6-6; j_gene: TRBJ2-1; CDR3nt: TGTGCCAGCAGTTACACACAGGGGGTTGAGCAGTTCTTC; CDR3aa: CASSYTQGVEQFF
d_gene: -; abundance: -; v_gene: TRBV7-4; j_gene: TRBJ2-1; CDR3nt: TGTGCCAGCAGCTTAGGTGCTCCGAGCTCCTACAATGGGCAGTTCTTC; CDR3aa: CASSLGAPSSYNGQFF
d_gene: -; abundance: many; v_gene: TRBV7-3; j_gene: TRBJ2-2; CDR3nt: TGTGCCAGCAGCTTATATGGGGCGTCCACCGGGGAGCTGTTTTTT; CDR3aa: CASSLYGASTGELFF
d_gene: -; abundance: many; v_gene: TRBV7-9; j_gene: TRBJ1-1; CDR3nt: TGTGCCAGCAGCTTAGATGGCCAAAGGGGGGCTTTCTTT; CDR3aa: CASSLDGQRGAFF
d_gene: -; abundance: few; v_gene: TRBV7-9; j_gene: TRBJ2-5; CDR3nt: TGTGCCAGCAGCAGAAATGGGATTAGGGGAGAGACCCAGTACTTC; CDR3aa: CASSRNGIRGETQYF
d_gene: -; abundance: many; v_gene: TRBV28; j_gene: TRBJ2-2; CDR3nt: TGTGCCAGCAGTAGGAGGGGCGACACCGGGGAGCTGTTTTTT; CDR3aa: CASSRRGDTGELFF
d_gene: TRBD1; abundance: -; v_gene: TRBV15; j_gene: TRBJ2-5; CDR3nt: TGTGCCACCAGCAGAGATCAGGGACAGAGACTCCAAGAGACCCAGTACTTC; CDR3aa: CATSRDQGQRLQETQYF
d_gene: TRBD1; abundance: few; v_gene: TRBV7-6; j_gene: TRBJ2-7; CDR3nt: TGTGCCAGCAGCCCGACGACAGGGGCGGCTTTCGAGCAGTACTTC; CDR3aa: CASSPTTGAAFEQYF